The 3 T cell receptor beta chains listed next were all sequenced from one sample in a study of blood T cell repertoires in COVID-19. Sequenced by immunoSEQ multiplex PCR; TCRdb stores in-frame clones only, minus some. Altogether fewer than 300,000 clones are present, 90% to 95% being singletons, with the ten largest covering 2% to 2.5%. The material sequenced was peripheral blood. The origin of the receptors is a woman in her 30s with COVID-19, enrolled during active disease.

CDR3 sequence: CASTRGVPYGYTF. The CDR3 coding sequence is TGTGCCAGCACCCGGGGGGTCCCTTATGGCTACACCTTC. The chain is built from TRBV28 and TRBJ1-2; possibly TRBD1 for D (5 bases). V was clipped by 7 bases and J by 5 bases, with 14 bases between them. Looked up from germline, CDR1 is MDHEN and CDR2 is SYDVKM. The CDR3 extends over 13 amino acids.

CDR3 amino acids: CASSFWTSGQETQYF. In DNA, the CDR3 is TGTGCCAGCAGCTTCTGGACTAGCGGACAAGAGACCCAGTACTTC. The V and J genes are TRBV7-9 and TRBJ2-5; 10 nucleotides agree with TRBD2. Trimming cost V 3 bases and J 2 bases; bases outside gene matches: 3. The CDR3 is 15 residues long. CDR1 is SEHNR, CDR2 FQNEAQ, per germline (reference sequence).

The chain combines TRBV3-1 (or the pseudogene TRBV3-2) with TRBJ2-3; TRBD1 matches at 7 bases. V lost 1 base, J lost 3 bases, and 4 bases stayed unmatched. CDR1 LGHDT and CDR2 YNNKEL come from the germline V gene (reference sequence). The CDR3 length is 15 residues. The DNA of the CDR3 is TGTGCCAGCAGCCAAGGACAGGGCATAACAGATACGCAGTATTTT. Translated, it gives CASSQGQGITDTQYF.